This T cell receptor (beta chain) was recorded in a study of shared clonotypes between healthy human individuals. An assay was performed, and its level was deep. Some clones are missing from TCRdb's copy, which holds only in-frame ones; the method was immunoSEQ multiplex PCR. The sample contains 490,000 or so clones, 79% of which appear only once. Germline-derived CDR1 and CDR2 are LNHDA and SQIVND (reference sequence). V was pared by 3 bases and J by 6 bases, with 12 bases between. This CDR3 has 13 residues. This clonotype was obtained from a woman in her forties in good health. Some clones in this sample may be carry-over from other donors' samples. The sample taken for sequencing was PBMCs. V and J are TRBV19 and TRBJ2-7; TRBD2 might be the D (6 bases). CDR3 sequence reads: CASSISQAGEQYF. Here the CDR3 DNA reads TGTGCCAGTAGTATCTCTCAAGCGGGCGAGCAGTACTTC.